This TCR beta chain was obtained from a study of T cells in Graves' hyperthyroidism and ophthalmopathy. TCR beta CDR3 regions were amplified from RNA. HTBI primers were the set used in a first-round RT-PCR of the TCR CDR3. Using its own MiXCR run on the multiplex PCR reads, TCRdb lists one record per CDR3 protein. The data show approximately 630,000 distinct CDR3 sequences, roughly 17% seen once. In this sample, this clonotype turned up a few times. The material sequenced was blood. The receptor was derived from a woman aged 25 to 39 with Graves' hyperthyroidism.

For the CDR3, the DNA is TGCGCCAGCAGCTTGTATTATCGGGGCAGGAGCTCTGGAAACACCATATATTTT. This translates into CASSLYYRGRSSGNTIYF. The chain joins TRBV5-1 to TRBJ1-3, with D possibly TRBD1 on 5 matching bases. CDR1 is SGHRS and CDR2 is YFSETQ in the germline V gene. The CDR3 is made up of 18 amino acids. V lost 1 base and J lost 0, with 17 bases in between.